These T cell receptor beta chains were read from a single sample in a study of T cell responses to AZD1222 COVID-19 vaccine. The method was immunoSEQ multiplex PCR; TCRdb's version includes in-frame clones alone and lacks a portion of them. The table has some 170,000 clones, around nine tenths seen once. The sequencing used peripheral blood, collected 28 days after the second AZD1222 dose. These receptor sequences come from an adult who received the AZD1222 COVID-19 vaccine. Each CDR3 is given with its conserved first and last residue. Fields, in order: V gene, D gene, CDR3 length, J gene, clone size, CDR3 protein, CDR3 DNA. The D gene is left open where the match is weak. Clone size is stated in some rows and not others, as once, few, many or a class when expanded.

V: TRBV6-4; D: -; length: 14; J: TRBJ2-2; size: few; CDR3: CASSAGELTGELFF; DNA: TGTGCCAGCAGTGCTGGGGAGTTGACCGGGGAGCTGTTTTTT
V: TRBV10-1; D: -; length: 13; J: TRBJ2-1; size: -; CDR3: CASSESGVNEQFF; DNA: TGCGCCAGCAGTGAATCAGGGGTGAATGAGCAGTTCTTC
V: TRBV18; D: TRBD1; length: 14; J: TRBJ1-2; size: few; CDR3: CASSPPGQAASYTF; DNA: TGTGCCAGCTCACCACCGGGACAGGCCGCTTCCTACACCTTC
V: TRBV5-6; D: -; length: 16; J: TRBJ1-1; size: -; CDR3: CASSPGWTSKDTEAFF; DNA: TGTGCCAGCAGCCCGGGGTGGACCTCAAAGGACACTGAAGCTTTCTTT
V: TRBV11-2; D: -; length: 14; J: TRBJ1-5; size: -; CDR3: CASSPTRQNQPQHF; DNA: TGTGCCAGCAGCCCGACGAGACAAAATCAGCCCCAGCATTTT
V: TRBV18; D: -; length: 14; J: TRBJ1-1; size: -; CDR3: CASSKDSGNTEAFF; DNA: TGTGCCAGCTCAAAGGACAGCGGGAACACTGAAGCTTTCTTT
V: TRBV10-3; D: -; length: 12; J: TRBJ1-1; size: -; CDR3: CAIREPATEAFF; DNA: TGTGCCATCAGGGAACCAGCAACTGAAGCTTTCTTT
V: TRBV2; D: -; length: 14; J: TRBJ1-1; size: -; CDR3: CASRGGRFNTEAFF; DNA: TGTGCCAGCAGAGGGGGACGGTTCAACACTGAAGCTTTCTTT
V: TRBV27; D: TRBD1; length: 16; J: TRBJ1-6; size: many; CDR3: CASSLEGAGPGTPLHF; DNA: TGTGCCAGCAGTTTGGAGGGGGCCGGACCAGGGACACCCCTCCACTTT
V: TRBV30; D: -; length: 13; J: TRBJ2-5; size: -; CDR3: CAWISHEGETQYF; DNA: TGTGCCTGGATTTCCCACGAGGGAGAGACCCAGTACTTC
V: TRBV4-3; D: -; length: 15; J: TRBJ1-1; size: -; CDR3: CASSPRDRPNTEAFF; DNA: TGCGCCAGCAGCCCACGAGACAGACCGAACACTGAAGCTTTCTTT
V: TRBV2; D: -; length: 15; J: TRBJ2-7; size: -; CDR3: CASSEQAGLRDEQYF; DNA: TGTGCCAGCAGTGAGCAGGCAGGACTTAGGGACGAGCAGTACTTC
V: TRBV4-2; D: TRBD2; length: 13; J: TRBJ2-3; size: -; CDR3: CASSQERGTRTYF; DNA: TGTGCCAGCAGCCAAGAGAGAGGGACTAGAACGTATTTT
V: TRBV3-1/TRBV3-2; D: -; length: 13; J: TRBJ1-5; size: -; CDR3: CASSQDVNQPQHF; DNA: TGTGCCAGCAGCCAAGACGTTAATCAGCCCCAGCATTTT
V: TRBV30; D: -; length: 16; J: TRBJ1-5; size: once; CDR3: CAWSHPGGKKGQPQHF; DNA: TGTGCCTGGAGCCACCCTGGAGGGAAGAAAGGTCAGCCCCAGCATTTT
V: TRBV12-3/TRBV12-4; D: -; length: 13; J: TRBJ1-6; size: -; CDR3: CASSLVNNSPLHF; DNA: TGTGCCAGCAGTTTGGTTAATAATTCACCCCTCCACTTT
V: TRBV7-2; D: -; length: 14; J: TRBJ2-5; size: -; CDR3: CASSLGRNQETQYF; DNA: TGTGCCAGCAGCCTCGGGCGGAACCAAGAGACCCAGTACTTC
V: TRBV7-2; D: -; length: 13; J: TRBJ1-4; size: -; CDR3: CASSPSAAEKLFF; DNA: TGTGCCAGCAGCCCCAGCGCGGCAGAAAAACTGTTTTTT
V: TRBV7-2; D: -; length: 17; J: TRBJ1-3; size: -; CDR3: CASSLQGTGSSGNTIYF; DNA: TGTGCCAGCAGCCTACAAGGCACGGGTAGCTCTGGAAACACCATATATTTT
V: TRBV5-3; D: -; length: 13; J: TRBJ1-4; size: -; CDR3: CAPRKSANEKLFF; DNA: TGTGCCCCCAGGAAGTCGGCTAATGAAAAACTGTTTTTT
V: TRBV30; D: TRBD1; length: 13; J: TRBJ2-7; size: -; CDR3: CAWTGQGFYGQYF; DNA: TGTGCCTGGACGGGACAGGGCTTCTACGGGCAGTACTTC
V: TRBV6-5; D: -; length: 15; J: TRBJ2-1; size: -; CDR3: CASSTTGTSYNEQFF; DNA: TGTGCCAGCAGTACGACAGGTACCTCCTACAATGAGCAGTTCTTC
V: TRBV3-1/TRBV3-2; D: -; length: 13; J: TRBJ1-2; size: -; CDR3: CASSQDQGPGYTF; DNA: TGTGCCAGCAGCCAAGATCAGGGTCCGGGCTACACCTTC
V: TRBV24-1; D: -; length: 18; J: TRBJ2-2; size: -; CDR3: CATSDTTTEGLNTGELFF; DNA: TGTGCCACCAGTGACACCACCACGGAAGGACTGAACACCGGGGAGCTGTTTTTT
V: TRBV5-1; D: -; length: 12; J: TRBJ2-7; size: -; CDR3: CASSAGHGEQYF; DNA: TGCGCCAGCAGCGCCGGACACGGGGAGCAGTACTTC
V: TRBV6-1; D: -; length: 13; J: TRBJ1-2; size: -; CDR3: CASSEQSNYGYTF; DNA: TGTGCCAGCAGTGAACAGTCAAACTATGGCTACACCTTC
V: TRBV4-1; D: TRBD2; length: 18; J: TRBJ2-7; size: few; CDR3: CASSLLSGTSGGTYEQYF; DNA: TGCGCCAGCAGCCTCCTCTCGGGGACTAGCGGGGGGACCTACGAGCAGTACTTC
V: TRBV28; D: TRBD1; length: 15; J: TRBJ1-5; size: -; CDR3: CASSFGTGLNQPQHF; DNA: TGTGCCAGCAGTTTTGGGACAGGGCTCAATCAGCCCCAGCATTTT
V: TRBV6-5; D: TRBD1; length: 15; J: TRBJ2-3; size: -; CDR3: CASSLRQGFTDTQYF; DNA: TGTGCCAGCAGTCTTAGACAGGGCTTCACAGATACGCAGTATTTT
V: TRBV18; D: TRBD2; length: 17; J: TRBJ2-3; size: -; CDR3: CASSPPSGGPLADTQYF; DNA: TGTGCCAGCTCGCCACCATCGGGGGGGCCTCTGGCAGATACGCAGTATTTT
V: TRBV30; D: -; length: 11; J: TRBJ2-7; size: -; CDR3: CAWLTGNEQYF; DNA: TGTGCCTGGCTTACAGGAAACGAGCAGTACTTC
V: TRBV6-5; D: TRBD1; length: 15; J: TRBJ2-7; size: -; CDR3: CASSYSRTGGAEQYF; DNA: TGTGCCAGCAGTTACTCGAGGACAGGGGGAGCCGAGCAGTACTTC
V: TRBV15; D: TRBD1; length: 15; J: TRBJ2-2; size: -; CDR3: CATSRGQGNTGELFF; DNA: TGTGCCACCAGCAGGGGACAGGGGAACACCGGGGAGCTGTTTTTT
V: TRBV6-5; D: TRBD1; length: 13; J: TRBJ1-5; size: -; CDR3: CATTTGGEQPQHF; DNA: TGTGCCACCACGACAGGGGGTGAGCAGCCCCAGCATTTT
V: TRBV12-3/TRBV12-4; D: -; length: 12; J: TRBJ2-7; size: -; CDR3: CASSRQGYEQYF; DNA: TGTGCCAGCAGCCGGCAGGGTTACGAGCAGTACTTC
V: TRBV6-4; D: -; length: 15; J: TRBJ2-1; size: few; CDR3: CASSDGAGLSNEQFF; DNA: TGTGCCAGCAGTGACGGGGCAGGTCTTAGCAATGAGCAGTTCTTC
V: TRBV10-2; D: TRBD1; length: 16; J: TRBJ1-5; size: -; CDR3: CASSPRDRGGNQPQHF; DNA: TGCGCCAGCAGCCCCCGGGACAGGGGTGGCAATCAGCCCCAGCATTTT
V: TRBV7-2; D: -; length: 15; J: TRBJ2-3; size: once; CDR3: CASSLVSFEQDTQYF; DNA: TGTGCCAGCAGCTTAGTGAGCTTTGAGCAAGATACGCAGTATTTT
V: TRBV3-1/TRBV3-2; D: -; length: 15; J: TRBJ1-6; size: -; CDR3: CASSLGPASPSPLHF; DNA: TGTGCCAGCAGCCTTGGTCCAGCCTCGCCATCACCCCTCCACTTT
V: TRBV2; D: TRBD2; length: 14; J: TRBJ2-7; size: -; CDR3: CASSVSGGVGEQYF; DNA: TGTGCCAGCAGTGTTTCCGGGGGGGTCGGCGAGCAGTACTTC
V: TRBV4-3; D: TRBD1; length: 21; J: TRBJ2-3; size: -; CDR3: CASSQEWGRLWTGTNTDTQYF; DNA: TGCGCCAGCAGCCAAGAGTGGGGGCGCCTCTGGACAGGGACAAACACAGATACGCAGTATTTT
V: TRBV5-1; D: TRBD1; length: 13; J: TRBJ2-1; size: -; CDR3: CASSLTGVGEQFF; DNA: TGCGCCAGCAGCTTAACAGGGGTAGGCGAGCAGTTCTTC
V: TRBV30; D: -; length: 14; J: TRBJ2-7; size: -; CDR3: CACHGSFKTYEQYF; DNA: TGTGCCTGCCACGGGTCTTTCAAAACCTACGAGCAGTACTTC
V: TRBV27; D: -; length: 12; J: TRBJ2-6; size: few; CDR3: CASSSGANVLTF; DNA: TGTGCCAGCAGTTCTGGGGCCAACGTCCTGACTTTC
V: TRBV11-2; D: TRBD1; length: 14; J: TRBJ1-5; size: -; CDR3: CASSRTGENQPQHF; DNA: TGTGCCAGCAGCCGGACAGGAGAGAATCAGCCCCAGCATTTT
V: TRBV6-2/TRBV6-3; D: -; length: 14; J: TRBJ1-1; size: -; CDR3: CASTPIHGGSEAFF; DNA: TGTGCCAGCACCCCCATCCACGGGGGCAGTGAAGCTTTCTTT
V: TRBV5-1; D: -; length: 14; J: TRBJ2-5; size: once; CDR3: CASSARQEKETQYF; DNA: TGCGCCAGCAGCGCTAGACAGGAGAAAGAGACCCAGTACTTC
V: TRBV6-1; D: TRBD1; length: 16; J: TRBJ2-3; size: -; CDR3: CASSGRTGPRTDTQYF; DNA: TGTGCCAGCAGTGGGCGGACAGGGCCCCGCACAGATACGCAGTATTTT
V: TRBV2; D: -; length: 14; J: TRBJ1-2; size: -; CDR3: CASSVSGGGRGYTF; DNA: TGTGCCAGCAGTGTTAGCGGCGGGGGTAGGGGCTACACCTTC
V: TRBV19; D: -; length: 13; J: TRBJ1-2; size: -; CDR3: CASSPDGNYGYTF; DNA: TGTGCCAGTAGTCCCGACGGAAACTATGGCTACACCTTC
V: TRBV19; D: -; length: 13; J: TRBJ1-1; size: -; CDR3: CASKDDANTEAFF; DNA: TGTGCCAGTAAAGACGACGCAAACACTGAAGCTTTCTTT
V: TRBV10-1; D: -; length: 15; J: TRBJ1-1; size: -; CDR3: CASSETFSLNTEAFF; DNA: TGCGCCAGCAGTGAGACTTTTTCACTGAACACTGAAGCTTTCTTT
V: TRBV10-3; D: -; length: 14; J: TRBJ2-3; size: -; CDR3: CASKLTSAADTQYF; DNA: TGTGCCTCCAAGTTAACTAGTGCAGCAGATACGCAGTATTTT
V: TRBV7-9; D: TRBD1; length: 19; J: TRBJ2-7; size: -; CDR3: CASSLTGSAGGARAYEQYF; DNA: TGTGCCAGCAGCTTAACGGGCTCGGCAGGGGGCGCTAGGGCCTACGAGCAGTACTTC
V: TRBV5-4; D: -; length: 18; J: TRBJ2-2; size: medium-sized; CDR3: CASARRGGAVTNTGELFF; DNA: TGTGCCAGCGCTAGGAGAGGGGGAGCGGTGACGAACACCGGGGAGCTGTTTTTT
V: TRBV30; D: TRBD1; length: 14; J: TRBJ1-2; size: few; CDR3: CAWSLQGSSVGYTF; DNA: TGTGCCTGGAGTTTACAGGGGTCCTCCGTCGGCTACACCTTC
V: TRBV6-2/TRBV6-3; D: -; length: 15; J: TRBJ1-6; size: -; CDR3: CASSFEGNRNSPLHF; DNA: TGTGCCAGCAGTTTTGAGGGGAATCGTAATTCACCCCTCCACTTT
V: TRBV7-9; D: -; length: 16; J: TRBJ2-3; size: -; CDR3: CASSPWGSDHTDTQYF; DNA: TGTGCCAGCAGCCCCTGGGGAAGCGATCACACAGATACGCAGTATTTT
V: TRBV30; D: -; length: 16; J: TRBJ2-2; size: -; CDR3: CAWDDRDDQNTGELFF; DNA: TGTGCCTGGGACGATCGAGACGACCAAAACACCGGGGAGCTGTTTTTT